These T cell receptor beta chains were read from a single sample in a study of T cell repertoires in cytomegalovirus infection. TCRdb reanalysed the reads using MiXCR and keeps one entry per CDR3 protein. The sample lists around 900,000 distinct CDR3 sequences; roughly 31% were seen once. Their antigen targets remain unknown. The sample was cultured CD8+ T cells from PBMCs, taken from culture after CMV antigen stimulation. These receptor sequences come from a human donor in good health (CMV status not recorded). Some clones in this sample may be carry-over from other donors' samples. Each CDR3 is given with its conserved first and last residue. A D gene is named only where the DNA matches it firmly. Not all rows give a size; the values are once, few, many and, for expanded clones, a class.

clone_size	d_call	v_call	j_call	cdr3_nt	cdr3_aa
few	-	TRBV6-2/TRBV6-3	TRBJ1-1	TGTGCCAGCAACCTGAGGGGGGAATACACTGAAGCTTTCTTT	CASNLRGEYTEAFF
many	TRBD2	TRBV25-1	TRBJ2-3	TGTGCCAGCAAGGATAGCGGGGGAGCTAGCACAGATACGCAGTATTTT	CASKDSGGASTDTQYF
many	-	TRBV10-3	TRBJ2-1	TGTGCCATGAGACCCCAGGAGAGCTCCTACAATGAGCAGTTCTTC	CAMRPQESSYNEQFF
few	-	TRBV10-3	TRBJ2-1	TGTGCCATCAGTGAGCTCTGGACCGCGAGCTCCTACAATGAGCAGTTCTTC	CAISELWTASSYNEQFF
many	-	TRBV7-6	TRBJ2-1	TGTGCCAGCAGCTTTCGTTACACACCCAATGAGCAGTTCTTC	CASSFRYTPNEQFF
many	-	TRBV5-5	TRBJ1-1	TGTGCCAGCAGCTTGCTAGTCATGAACACTGAAGCTTTCTTT	CASSLLVMNTEAFF
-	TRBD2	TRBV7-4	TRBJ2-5	TGTGCCAGCAGCTCCCGACTAGCGGAGTACCAAGAGACCCAGTACTTC	CASSSRLAEYQETQYF
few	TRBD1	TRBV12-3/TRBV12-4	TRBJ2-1	TGTGCCAGCAGTTTACGAACAGGGGGCCCCTACAATGAGCAGTTCTTC	CASSLRTGGPYNEQFF
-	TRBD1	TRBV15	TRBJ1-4	TGTGCCACCTCGAGGACAGGGGACGAAAAACTGTTTTTT	CATSRTGDEKLFF
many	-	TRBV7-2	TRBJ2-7	TGTGCCAGCAGCTTAGTCTCGGGGGGCGCCTACGAGCAGTACTTC	CASSLVSGGAYEQYF
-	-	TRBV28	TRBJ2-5	TGTGCCAGCAGTCCCAATCTATCGGGGACTTCGTACCAAGAGACCCAGTACTTC	CASSPNLSGTSYQETQYF
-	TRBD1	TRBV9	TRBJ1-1	TGTGCCAGCAGCGTAGTTCCGCTCTTAGGGGGCGGTTCGACCACTGAAGCTTTCTTT	CASSVVPLLGGGSTTEAFF
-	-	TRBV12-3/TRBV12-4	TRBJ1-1	TGTGCCAGCAGTAAACAGGGATCGAACACTGAAGCTTTCTTT	CASSKQGSNTEAFF
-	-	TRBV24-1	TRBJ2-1	TGTGCCACCAGTGGAGAGTACAATGAGCAGTTCTTC	CATSGEYNEQFF
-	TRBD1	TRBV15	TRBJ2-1	TGTGCCACCAGCAGAGATGTGGGACAGGGGCAGAATGAGCAGTTCTTC	CATSRDVGQGQNEQFF
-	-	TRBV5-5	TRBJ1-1	TGTGCCAGCAGCCAAGGACACGGGAACACTGAAGCTTTCTTT	CASSQGHGNTEAFF
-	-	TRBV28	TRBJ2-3	TGTGCCAGCAGTTATTCAGTTGTGTGGGGCCTTTCTAGCACAGATACGCAGTATTTT	CASSYSVVWGLSSTDTQYF
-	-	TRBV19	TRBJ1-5	TGTGCCAGTAGTATGAGGCCGGGTCAGGGCGGTCAGCCCCAGCATTTT	CASSMRPGQGGQPQHF
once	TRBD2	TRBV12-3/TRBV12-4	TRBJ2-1	TGTGCCAGCAGTCTAAGATTTACTAGCGGACCAAATGAGCAGTTCTTC	CASSLRFTSGPNEQFF
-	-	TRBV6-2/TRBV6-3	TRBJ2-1	TGTGCCAGCAGTTACTCGACCTACAATAAGCAGTTCTTC	CASSYSTYNKQFF